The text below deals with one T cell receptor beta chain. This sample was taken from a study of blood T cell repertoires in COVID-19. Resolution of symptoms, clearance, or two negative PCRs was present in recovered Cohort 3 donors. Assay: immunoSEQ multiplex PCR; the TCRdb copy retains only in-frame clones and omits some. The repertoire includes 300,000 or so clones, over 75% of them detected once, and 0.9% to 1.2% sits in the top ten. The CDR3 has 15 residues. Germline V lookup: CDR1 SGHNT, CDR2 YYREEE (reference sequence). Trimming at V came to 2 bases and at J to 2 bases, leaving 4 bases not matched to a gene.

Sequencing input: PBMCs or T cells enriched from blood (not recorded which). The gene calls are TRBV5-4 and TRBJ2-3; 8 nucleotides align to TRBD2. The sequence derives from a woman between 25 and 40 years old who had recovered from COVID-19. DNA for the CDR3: TGTGCCAGCAGCTTAAGTAGCGGGAACACAGATACGCAGTATTTT. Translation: CASSLSSGNTDTQYF. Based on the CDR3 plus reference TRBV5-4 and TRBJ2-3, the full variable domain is ETGVTQSPTHLIKTRGQQVTLRCSSQSGHNTVSWYQQALGQGPQFIFQYYREEENGRGNFPPRFSGLQFPNYSSELNVNALELDDSALYLCASSLSSGNTDTQYFGPGTRLTVL.